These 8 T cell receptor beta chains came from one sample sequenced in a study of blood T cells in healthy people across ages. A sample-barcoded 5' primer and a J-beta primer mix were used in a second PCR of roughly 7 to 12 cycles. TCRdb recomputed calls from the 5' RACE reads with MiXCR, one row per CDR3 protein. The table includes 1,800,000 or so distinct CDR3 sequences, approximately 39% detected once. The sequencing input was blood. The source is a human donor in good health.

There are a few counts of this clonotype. The CDR3 region has the DNA TGCAGCGTTGAACCTACAGGGAACACTGAAGCTTTCTTT. It codes for CSVEPTGNTEAFF. The rearrangement joins TRBV29-1 to TRBJ1-1; D might be TRBD1 (5 bases). V shed 2 bases and J shed 1 base, with 8 bases lying between them. This CDR3 has 13 residues. Germline lookup yields CDR1 SQVTM and CDR2 ANQGSEA.

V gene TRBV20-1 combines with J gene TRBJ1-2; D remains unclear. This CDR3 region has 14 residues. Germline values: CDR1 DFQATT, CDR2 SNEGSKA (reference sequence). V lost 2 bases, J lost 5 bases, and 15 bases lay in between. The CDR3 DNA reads TGCAGTGCTAGAATGGTTCGCGTGGGATATGGCTACACCTTC. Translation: CSARMVRVGYGYTF.

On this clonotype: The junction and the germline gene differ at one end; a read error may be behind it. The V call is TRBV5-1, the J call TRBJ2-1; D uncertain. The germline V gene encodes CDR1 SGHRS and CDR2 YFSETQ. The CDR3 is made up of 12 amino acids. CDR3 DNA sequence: TGCGCCAGCAGCTTGACAATCAATGTGCAGTTCTTC. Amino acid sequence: CASSLTINVQFF.

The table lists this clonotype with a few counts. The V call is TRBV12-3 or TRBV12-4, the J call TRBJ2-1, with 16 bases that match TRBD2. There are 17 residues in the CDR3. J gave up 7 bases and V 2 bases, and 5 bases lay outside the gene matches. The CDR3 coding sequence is TGTGCCAGCAGTTTACCGGGACTAGCGGGGGGGTATAATGAGCAGTTCTTC. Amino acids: CASSLPGLAGGYNEQFF.

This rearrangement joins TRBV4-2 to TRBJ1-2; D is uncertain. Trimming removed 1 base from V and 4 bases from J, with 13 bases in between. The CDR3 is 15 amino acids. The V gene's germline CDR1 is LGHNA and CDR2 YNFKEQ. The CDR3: CASSQGREGGYGYTF. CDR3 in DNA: TGTGCCAGCAGCCAAGGAAGGGAGGGTGGCTATGGCTACACCTTC.

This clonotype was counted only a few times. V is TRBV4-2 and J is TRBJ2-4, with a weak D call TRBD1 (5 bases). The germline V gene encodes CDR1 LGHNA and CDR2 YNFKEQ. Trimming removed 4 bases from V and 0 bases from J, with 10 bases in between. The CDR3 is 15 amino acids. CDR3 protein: CASSPEGVAKNIQYF. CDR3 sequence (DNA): TGTGCCAGCAGCCCGGAAGGGGTAGCCAAAAACATTCAGTACTTC.

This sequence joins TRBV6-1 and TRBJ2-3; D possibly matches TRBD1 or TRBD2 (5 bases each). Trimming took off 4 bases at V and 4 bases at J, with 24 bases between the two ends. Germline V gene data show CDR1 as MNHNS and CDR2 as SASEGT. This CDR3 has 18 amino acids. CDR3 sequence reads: CASSVYRRAGSFADTQYF. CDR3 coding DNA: TGTGCCAGCAGTGTCTATCGGAGAGCAGGGAGTTTCGCAGATACGCAGTATTTT.

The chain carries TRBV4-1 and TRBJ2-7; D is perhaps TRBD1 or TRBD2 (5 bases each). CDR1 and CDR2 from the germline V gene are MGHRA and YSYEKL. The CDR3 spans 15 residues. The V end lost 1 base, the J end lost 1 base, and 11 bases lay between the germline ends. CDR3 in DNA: TGCGCCAGCAGCCAAGTCCGGGACCCGTCCTACGAGCAGTACTTC. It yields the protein CASSQVRDPSYEQYF.